These T cell receptor beta chains were read from a single sample in a study of chemoradiotherapy in HPV16-positive cancers. Repertoires were generated with immunoSEQ multiplex PCR, while TCRdb's copy carries only in-frame clones and drops some. The sample consists of approximately 32,000 clones, around 80% of them appearing once. The sequencing here drew on blood, taken from a patient who underwent chemoradiotherapy. The source is a human donor with HPV-associated anogenital cancer. Both conserved end residues are part of each CDR3. The D gene is left open where the match is weak. Size is stated for part of the rows, as once, few or many counts, or as a class when the clone is expanded.

CDR3,DNA,J,D,length,V,size
CASSVGTVNAMNTEAFF,TGTGCCAGCAGCGTCGGGACAGTGAACGCCATGAACACTGAAGCTTTCTTT,TRBJ1-1,TRBD1,17,TRBV7-9,-
CASSSPPFYGYTF,TGTGCCAGCAGCTCCCCTCCTTTCTATGGCTACACCTTC,TRBJ1-2,-,13,TRBV7-2,-
CASSGSLAGELFF,TGCGCCAGCAGTGGGAGTCTGGCCGGGGAGCTGTTTTTT,TRBJ2-2,-,13,TRBV10-1,once
CASSTQGYGGYTF,TGTGCCAGCAGCACTCAGGGGTATGGAGGCTACACCTTC,TRBJ1-2,-,13,TRBV5-4,-
CASSSRTSGVINEQFF,TGTGCCAGCAGCTCGAGGACTAGCGGGGTAATTAATGAGCAGTTCTTC,TRBJ2-1,TRBD2,16,TRBV5-4,-
CASSPMDIGQPQHF,TGTGCCAGCAGCCCCATGGACATCGGTCAGCCCCAGCATTTT,TRBJ1-5,-,14,TRBV7-8,medium-sized
CASASGDEDADTQYF,TGTGCCAGTGCGTCGGGGGACGAGGACGCAGATACGCAGTATTTT,TRBJ2-3,-,15,TRBV6-1,-
CASSLYTGNTEAFF,TGTGCCAGCAGCTTATATACGGGGAACACTGAAGCTTTCTTT,TRBJ1-1,-,14,TRBV7-2,once
CASTKDRAGYNEQFF,TGTGCCAGCACTAAAGACAGGGCGGGCTACAATGAGCAGTTCTTC,TRBJ2-1,TRBD1,15,TRBV6-1,-
CASRWTGKSSGNTEAFF,TGTGCCAGCAGATGGACAGGGAAGAGTTCGGGGAACACTGAAGCTTTCTTT,TRBJ1-1,TRBD1,17,TRBV2,-
CATSKSANYGYTF,TGTGCCACCAGCAAATCGGCTAACTATGGCTACACCTTC,TRBJ1-2,-,13,TRBV15,few
CASSLAGASYNEQFF,TGTGCCAGCAGCCTAGCGGGGGCCTCCTACAATGAGCAGTTCTTC,TRBJ2-1,TRBD2,15,TRBV11-3,-
CASSTGHLVYGYTF,TGTGCCAGCAGTACAGGGCATTTAGTCTATGGCTACACCTTC,TRBJ1-2,-,14,TRBV6-7,-